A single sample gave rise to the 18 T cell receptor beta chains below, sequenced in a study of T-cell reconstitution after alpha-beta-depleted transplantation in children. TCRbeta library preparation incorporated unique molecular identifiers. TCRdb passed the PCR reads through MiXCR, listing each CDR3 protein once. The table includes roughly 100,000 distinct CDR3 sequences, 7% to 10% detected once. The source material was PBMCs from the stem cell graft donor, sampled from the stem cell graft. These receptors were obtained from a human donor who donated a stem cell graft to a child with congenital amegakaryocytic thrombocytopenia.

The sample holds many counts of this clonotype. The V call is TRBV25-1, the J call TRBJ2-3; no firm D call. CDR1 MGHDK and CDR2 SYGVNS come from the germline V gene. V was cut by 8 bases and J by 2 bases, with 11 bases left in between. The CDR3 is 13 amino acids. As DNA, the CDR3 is TGTGCCAGCGGGCCAGGTTTCACAGATACGCAGTATTTT. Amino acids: CASGPGFTDTQYF. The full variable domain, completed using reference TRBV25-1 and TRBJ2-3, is EADIYQTPRYLVIGTGKKITLECSQTMGHDKMYWYQQDPGMELHLIHYSYGVNSTEKGDLSSESTVSRIRTEHFPLTLESARPSHTSQYLCASGPGFTDTQYFGPGTRLTVL.

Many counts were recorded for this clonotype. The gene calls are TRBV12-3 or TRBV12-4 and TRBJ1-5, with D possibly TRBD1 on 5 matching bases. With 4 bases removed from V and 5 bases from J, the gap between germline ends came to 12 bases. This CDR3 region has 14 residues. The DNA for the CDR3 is TGTGCCAGCAGTTCAACGGGGGGTTATCAGCCCCAGCATTTT. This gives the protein CASSSTGGYQPQHF.

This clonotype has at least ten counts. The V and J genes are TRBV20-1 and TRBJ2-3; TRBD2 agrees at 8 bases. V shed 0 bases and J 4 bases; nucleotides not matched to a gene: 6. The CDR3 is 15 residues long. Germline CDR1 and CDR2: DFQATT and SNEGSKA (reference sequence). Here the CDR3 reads CSARDPGGRPDTQYF. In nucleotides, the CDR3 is TGCAGTGCTAGAGATCCTGGCGGGAGGCCAGATACGCAGTATTTT.

The CDR3 sequence is CASSLERNSNQPQHF. The CDR3 region has the DNA TGTGCCAGCAGCTTAGAACGGAATAGCAATCAGCCCCAGCATTTT. The chain recombines TRBV7-2 with TRBJ1-5; no definite D call. The V end lost 1 base, the J end lost 0 bases, and 7 bases lay between the germline ends. The CDR3 contains 15 residues. Per the germline V gene, CDR1 is SGHTA and CDR2 is FQGNSA.

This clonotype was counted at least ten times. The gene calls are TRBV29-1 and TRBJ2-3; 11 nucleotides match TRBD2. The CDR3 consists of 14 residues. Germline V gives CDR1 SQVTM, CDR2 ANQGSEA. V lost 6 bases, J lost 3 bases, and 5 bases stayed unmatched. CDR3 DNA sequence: TGCAGCGTCGTAGCGGGGGGGCAGACAGATACGCAGTATTTT. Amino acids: CSVVAGGQTDTQYF.

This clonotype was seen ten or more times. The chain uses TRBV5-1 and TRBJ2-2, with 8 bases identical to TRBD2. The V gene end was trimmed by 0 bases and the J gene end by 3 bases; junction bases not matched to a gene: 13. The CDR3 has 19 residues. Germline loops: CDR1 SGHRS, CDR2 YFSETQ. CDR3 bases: TGCGCCAGCAGCTTGGTACCAGCGGGGGCCCTCGCGGACACCGGGGAGCTGTTTTTT. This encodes CASSLVPAGALADTGELFF.

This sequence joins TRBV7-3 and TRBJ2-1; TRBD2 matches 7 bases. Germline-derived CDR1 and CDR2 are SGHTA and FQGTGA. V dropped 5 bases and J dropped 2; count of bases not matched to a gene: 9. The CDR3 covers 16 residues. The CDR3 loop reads CASSPNSGETYNEQFF. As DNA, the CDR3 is TGTGCCAGCAGCCCTAACAGCGGGGAAACCTACAATGAGCAGTTCTTC.

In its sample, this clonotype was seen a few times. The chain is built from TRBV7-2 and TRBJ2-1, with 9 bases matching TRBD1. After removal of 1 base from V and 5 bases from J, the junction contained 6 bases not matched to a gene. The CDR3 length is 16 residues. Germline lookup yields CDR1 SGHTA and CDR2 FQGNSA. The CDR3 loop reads CASSLDGQGINNEQFF. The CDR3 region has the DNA TGTGCCAGCAGCTTAGACGGACAGGGGATCAACAATGAGCAGTTCTTC.

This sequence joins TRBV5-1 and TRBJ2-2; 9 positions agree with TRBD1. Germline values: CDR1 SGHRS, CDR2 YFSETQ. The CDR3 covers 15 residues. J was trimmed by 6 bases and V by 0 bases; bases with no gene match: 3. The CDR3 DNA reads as TGCGCCAGCAGCTTGGGACAGGGGGGCGCCGGGGAGCTGTTTTTT. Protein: CASSLGQGGAGELFF.

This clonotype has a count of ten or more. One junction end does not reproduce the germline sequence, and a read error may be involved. CDR3: CSARARDSLENTIYF. The DNA of the CDR3 is TGCAGTGCCAGAGCCCGGGACAGTCTGGAGAACACCATATATTTT. The chain carries TRBV20-1 and TRBJ1-3; 7 positions match TRBD1. CDR1 is DFQATT, CDR2 SNEGSKA, per germline (reference sequence). The CDR3 totals 15 residues.

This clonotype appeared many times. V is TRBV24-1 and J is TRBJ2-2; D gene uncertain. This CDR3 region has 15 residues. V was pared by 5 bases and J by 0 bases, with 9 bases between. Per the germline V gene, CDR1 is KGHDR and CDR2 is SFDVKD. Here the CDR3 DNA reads TGTGCCACCAGTGGTCGAAATACGAACACCGGGGAGCTGTTTTTT. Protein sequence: CATSGRNTNTGELFF.

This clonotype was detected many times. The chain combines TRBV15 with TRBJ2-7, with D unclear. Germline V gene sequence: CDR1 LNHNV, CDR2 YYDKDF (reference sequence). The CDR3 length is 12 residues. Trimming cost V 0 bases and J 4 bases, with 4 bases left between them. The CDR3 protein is CATSRDEYEQYF. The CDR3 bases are TGTGCCACCAGCAGAGATGAATACGAGCAGTACTTC.

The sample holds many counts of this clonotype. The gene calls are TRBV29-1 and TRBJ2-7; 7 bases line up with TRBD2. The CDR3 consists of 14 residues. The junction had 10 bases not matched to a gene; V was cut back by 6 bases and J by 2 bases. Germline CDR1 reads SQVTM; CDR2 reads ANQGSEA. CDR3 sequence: CSVGRLAEPYEQYF. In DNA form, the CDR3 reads TGCAGCGTGGGTCGCCTAGCGGAGCCCTACGAGCAGTACTTC.

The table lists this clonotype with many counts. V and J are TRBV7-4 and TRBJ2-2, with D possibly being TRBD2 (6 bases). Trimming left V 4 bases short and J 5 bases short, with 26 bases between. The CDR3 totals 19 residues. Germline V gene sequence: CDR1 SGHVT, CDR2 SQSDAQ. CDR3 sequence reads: CASSSRRSLALKGTGELFF. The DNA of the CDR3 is TGTGCCAGCAGCTCCCGGAGGTCCCTAGCGCTCAAGGGGACCGGGGAGCTGTTTTTT.

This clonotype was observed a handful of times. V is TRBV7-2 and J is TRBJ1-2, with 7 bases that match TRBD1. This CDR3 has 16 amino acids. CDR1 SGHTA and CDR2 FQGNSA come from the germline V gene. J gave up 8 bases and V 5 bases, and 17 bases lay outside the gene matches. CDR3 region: CASSPGGGARLEGYTF. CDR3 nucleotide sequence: TGTGCCAGCAGCCCAGGGGGGGGGGCTAGGTTGGAAGGCTACACCTTC.

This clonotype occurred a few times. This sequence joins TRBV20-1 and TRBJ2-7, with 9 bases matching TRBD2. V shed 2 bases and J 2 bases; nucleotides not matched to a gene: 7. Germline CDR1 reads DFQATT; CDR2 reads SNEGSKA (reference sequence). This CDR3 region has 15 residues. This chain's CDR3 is CSARNALAGTYEQYF. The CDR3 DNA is TGCAGTGCTAGAAACGCCCTAGCGGGAACCTACGAGCAGTACTTC.

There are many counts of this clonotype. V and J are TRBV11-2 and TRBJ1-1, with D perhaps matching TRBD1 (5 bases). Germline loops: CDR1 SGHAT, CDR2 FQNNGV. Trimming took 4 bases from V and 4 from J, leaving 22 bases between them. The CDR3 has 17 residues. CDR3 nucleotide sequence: TGTGCCAGCAGCTCACCGGGCTGGGACCTTAGGGGCACTGAAGCTTTCTTT. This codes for CASSSPGWDLRGTEAFF.

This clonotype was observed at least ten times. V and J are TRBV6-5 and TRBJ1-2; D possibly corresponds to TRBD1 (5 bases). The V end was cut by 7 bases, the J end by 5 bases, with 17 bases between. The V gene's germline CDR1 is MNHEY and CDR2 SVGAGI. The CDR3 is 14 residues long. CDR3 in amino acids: CASTPGRGEYGYTF. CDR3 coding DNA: TGTGCCAGCACCCCGGGACGAGGGGAGTATGGCTACACCTTC.